This T cell receptor beta chain derives from a study of cytomegalovirus exposure and HLA in healthy donors. The PCR was carried out with 60 Vbeta primers and 13 Jbeta primers. Sequencing was performed with immunoSEQ multiplex PCR; in TCRdb, only in-frame clones are kept and a portion is missing. This repertoire includes 170,000 or so clones. This receptor was taken from a man aged 25-45 years in good health and CMV-seronegative. The source material was PBMCs.

CDR3 in DNA: TGCGCCAGCAGCTTAGGACAGGTTAGCACAGATACGCAGTATTTT. Translating it yields CASSLGQVSTDTQYF. V and J are TRBV5-1 and TRBJ2-3; TRBD1 agrees at 7 bases. The J segment lost 0 bases and the V segment lost 2 bases, leaving 3 bases of the junction unmatched. Germline V gene sequence: CDR1 SGHRS, CDR2 YFSETQ. This CDR3 is 15 amino acids long.